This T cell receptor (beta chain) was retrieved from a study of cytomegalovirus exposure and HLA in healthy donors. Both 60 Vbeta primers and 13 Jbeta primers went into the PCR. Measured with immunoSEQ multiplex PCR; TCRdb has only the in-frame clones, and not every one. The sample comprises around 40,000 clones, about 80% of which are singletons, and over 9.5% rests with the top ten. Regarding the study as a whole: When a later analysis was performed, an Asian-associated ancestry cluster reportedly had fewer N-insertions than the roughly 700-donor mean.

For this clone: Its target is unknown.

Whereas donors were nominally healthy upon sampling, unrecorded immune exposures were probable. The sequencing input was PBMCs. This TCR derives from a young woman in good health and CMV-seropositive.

The DNA for the CDR3 is TGTGCCAGCAGCCACTCCCTAAGACAGAACATGAACACTGAAGCTTTCTTT. Translating gives CASSHSLRQNMNTEAFF. V gene TRBV5-5 combines with J gene TRBJ1-1; possibly TRBD1 for D (5 bases). CDR1 and CDR2 (germline): SGHKS, YYEKEE (reference sequence). Trimming shortened V by 4 bases and J by 0 bases, and 19 bases separated the two germline ends. The CDR3 is made up of 17 amino acids.